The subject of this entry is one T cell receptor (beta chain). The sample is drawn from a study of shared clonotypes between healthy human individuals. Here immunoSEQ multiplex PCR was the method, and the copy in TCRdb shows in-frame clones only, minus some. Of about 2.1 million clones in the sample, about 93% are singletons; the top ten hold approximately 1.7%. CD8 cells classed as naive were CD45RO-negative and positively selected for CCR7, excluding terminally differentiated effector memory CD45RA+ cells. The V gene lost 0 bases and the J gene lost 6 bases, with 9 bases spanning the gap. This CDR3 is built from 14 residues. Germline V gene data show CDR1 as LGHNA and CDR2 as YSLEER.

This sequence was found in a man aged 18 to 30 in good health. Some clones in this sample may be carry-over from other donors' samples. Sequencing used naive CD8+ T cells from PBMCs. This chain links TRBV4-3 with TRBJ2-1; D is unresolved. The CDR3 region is CASSQEEGPNEQFF. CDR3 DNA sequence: TGCGCCAGCAGCCAAGAGGAAGGCCCCAATGAGCAGTTCTTC.